These 10 T cell receptor beta chains were sequenced from one sample in a study of tumor-infiltrating lymphocytes in oesophageal squamous cell carcinoma (dated by TCRdb to 2016 to 2017). To prepare the library, PCR was applied. TCRdb shows the sequencer as Illumina HiSeq 2000. TCRdb redid the processing of the public reads, applying fastp at Q25 and MiXCR, and retained in-frame beta chains. Here each entry gathers all rows of one CDR3 protein and keeps the most common genes and DNA. The sample profile shows 10,000 to 15,000 distinct CDR3 sequences; approximately 52% of them were found once. Approximately 13% of the sample belongs to the ten largest clones. The sample taken for sequencing was normal esophageal tissue next to the tumor. All receptors derive from a male donor with esophageal squamous cell carcinoma.

There are a few counts of this clonotype. With a much larger clone just one base away, this may be a read error. The chain couples TRBV2 to TRBJ2-7; TRBD2 agrees at 12 bases. The V gene end was trimmed by 0 bases and the J gene end by 9 bases; junction bases not matched to a gene: 3. This CDR3 is 14 amino acids long. From germline, CDR1 is SNHLY and CDR2 FYNNEI. The CDR3 protein is CASSEALGLAGQYF. The DNA for the CDR3 is TGTGCCAGCAGTGAAGCGCTGGGACTAGCGGGGCAGTACTTC.

This clonotype qualifies as medium-sized. CDR3 nucleotide sequence: TGTGCCAGCAGCTTTTGGGGAGACAACTATGGCTACACCTTC. This sequence encodes CASSFWGDNYGYTF. This chain uses TRBV7-9 with TRBJ1-2; D remains unclear. Trimming removed 3 bases at V and 2 bases at J, with 10 bases between. The CDR3 sequence is 14 residues long. Germline CDR1 SEHNR, CDR2 FQNEAQ (reference sequence).

This clonotype was seen only a few times. V is TRBV2 and J is TRBJ1-2; D is possibly TRBD1 (6 bases). V was pared by 7 bases and J by 5 bases, with 23 bases between. The CDR3 is 16 amino acids. Germline V gene lookup returns CDR1 SNHLY and CDR2 FYNNEI. CDR3 in DNA: TGTGCCAGCACGGCAGGAGGGATTCCAGGGGAGTATGGCTACACCTTC. This codes for CASTAGGIPGEYGYTF. The whole variable domain, filled in from reference TRBV2 and TRBJ1-2, reads EPEVTQTPSHQVTQMGQEVILRCVPISNHLYFYWYRQILGQKVEFLVSFYNNEISEKSEIFDDQFSVERPDGSNFTLKIRSTKLEDSAMYFCASTAGGIPGEYGYTFGSGTRLTVV.

This clonotype appeared many times. This rearrangement joins TRBV5-5 to TRBJ2-5; tentative D call: TRBD2 (5 bases). CDR1 and CDR2 (germline): SGHKS, YYEKEE (reference sequence). Trimming took off 2 bases at V and 5 bases at J, with 16 bases between the two ends. The CDR3 is 15 amino acids. The CDR3 region is CASSFEGWKEETQYF. In DNA, the CDR3 is TGTGCCAGCAGCTTCGAGGGATGGAAGGAGGAGACCCAGTACTTC.

This clonotype was counted between two and nine times. The chain employs TRBV6-5 and TRBJ2-4; 7 bases align to TRBD1. The DNA end is a closer match to TRBJ2-7, so the J assignment may be wrong. The CDR3 consists of 15 residues. CDR1 MNHEY and CDR2 SVGAGI come from the germline V gene. The CDR3: CASSSRGGASYEQYF. CDR3 DNA: TGTGCCAGCAGTTCTCGAGGGGGCGCCTCCTACGAGCAGTACTTC.

There are a few counts of this clonotype. A junction boundary mismatches the germline segment, possibly from a read error. The V call is TRBV5-3, the J call TRBJ2-5, with D maybe TRBD1 (6 bases). TRBJ2-7 explains the end of the DNA better; the J call may be wrong. TRBV5-3 is an open reading frame, and its role is uncertain. The length of the CDR3 is 14 residues. Here the CDR3 reads CASSSSRGAYEQYF. Written as DNA, the CDR3 is TGTGCCAGCAGCTCCTCCAGGGGTGCCTACGAGCAGTACTTC.

This clonotype was seen ten or more times. V and J are TRBV6-1 and TRBJ2-5; TRBD1 or TRBD2 may be the D gene (7 bases each). V was pared by 6 bases and J by 5 bases, with 19 bases between. The CDR3 sequence is 15 residues long. Germline V lookup: CDR1 MNHNS, CDR2 SASEGT. The CDR3 loop reads CASSSPQGGGETQYF. CDR3 DNA: TGTGCCAGCAGCTCCCCCCAGGGGGGGGGGGAGACCCAGTACTTC.

In the case of this clonotype: The final CDR3 position lacks the conserved phenylalanine or tryptophan, pointing to a likely read error. It is unclear where the CDR3 begins or ends on the DNA, so no DNA is shown, and the CDR3 is as TCRdb lists it. This sequence joins TRBV11-2 and TRBJ2-5; the DNA was not compared with TRBD1, the D call given in the table. Looked up from germline, CDR1 is SGHAT and CDR2 is FQNNGV. The CDR3 has 19 residues if both end residues are counted. Here the CDR3 reads CASSLAGGQGIYYGYTFGS.

This clonotype was seen ten or more times. J is TRBJ2-1 and V is TRBV24-1; 8 bases align to TRBD1. The length of the CDR3 is 16 residues. The germline gives CDR1 KGHDR, CDR2 SFDVKD. The V and J ends lost 5 bases and 7 bases, in that order; junction bases with no gene match: 12. The CDR3 here is CATSGLGQGRKNEQFF. Here the CDR3 DNA reads TGTGCCACCAGTGGATTAGGACAGGGAAGAAAGAATGAGCAGTTCTTC.

This clonotype was seen ten or more times. The V and J genes are TRBV5-1 and TRBJ2-7, with TRBD2 matching over 9 bases. The germline V gene has CDR1 SGHRS and CDR2 YFSETQ. V shed 3 bases and J 5 bases; nucleotides not matched to a gene: 12. This CDR3 region has 16 residues. The CDR3 sequence is CASSSRAGGISHEQYF. The DNA for the CDR3 is TGCGCCAGCAGCTCGAGAGCGGGGGGAATTAGTCACGAGCAGTACTTC. Drawing the rest from reference TRBV5-1 and TRBJ2-7, the complete variable domain is KAGVTQTPRYLIKTRGQQVTLSCSPISGHRSVSWYQQTPGQGLQFLFEYFSETQRNKGNFPGRFSGRQFSNSRSEMNVSTLELGDSALYLCASSSRAGGISHEQYFGPGTRLTVT.